This is a list of T cell receptor beta chains from one sample in a study of Graves' ophthalmopathy and Graves' hyperthyroidism. TCRdb processed the multiplex PCR reads anew with MiXCR; each CDR3 protein has one entry. Of some 250,000 distinct CDR3 sequences in the sample, around 42% were seen once. Material: peripheral blood. These receptors were collected from an adult man with Graves' ophthalmopathy. The CDR3 runs from the conserved cysteine through the conserved F or W. The D gene is left open where the match is weak. Some rows have no size entry. The others give once, few or many, or a class for an expanded clone.

J gene: TRBJ1-1
clone size: -
D gene: TRBD1
V gene: TRBV20-1
CDR3 protein: CSARGDRENTEAFF
CDR3 DNA: TGCAGTGCTAGGGGGGACAGGGAGAACACTGAAGCTTTCTTT

J gene: TRBJ2-7
clone size: -
D gene: TRBD2
V gene: TRBV25-1
CDR3 protein: CASSQDLGLAGFYEQYF
CDR3 DNA: TGTGCCAGCAGCCAAGATCTCGGGCTAGCGGGATTCTACGAGCAGTACTTC

J gene: TRBJ1-2
clone size: few
D gene: TRBD1
V gene: TRBV7-2
CDR3 protein: CASSLGGQGLPGYTF
CDR3 DNA: TGTGCCAGCAGCTTAGGGGGACAGGGCTTACCTGGCTACACCTTC

J gene: TRBJ1-1
clone size: few
D gene: -
V gene: TRBV5-1
CDR3 protein: CASSSGQNSEAFF
CDR3 DNA: TGCGCCAGCAGCAGCGGACAGAACTCTGAAGCTTTCTTT

J gene: TRBJ1-1
clone size: many
D gene: TRBD1
V gene: TRBV15
CDR3 protein: CATSRGQGASGTEAFF
CDR3 DNA: TGTGCCACCAGCAGAGGACAGGGGGCAAGTGGCACTGAAGCTTTCTTT

J gene: TRBJ1-3
clone size: -
D gene: -
V gene: TRBV12-3/TRBV12-4
CDR3 protein: CASNRKTGRNTIYF
CDR3 DNA: TGTGCCAGCAACCGGAAGACAGGTAGAAACACCATATATTTT

J gene: TRBJ1-6
clone size: -
D gene: -
V gene: TRBV12-3/TRBV12-4
CDR3 protein: CASSSTTGYNSPLHF
CDR3 DNA: TGTGCCAGCAGCTCCACGACGGGTTATAATTCACCCCTCCACTTT

J gene: TRBJ1-1
clone size: -
D gene: -
V gene: TRBV7-8
CDR3 protein: CASSRSQGNTEAFF
CDR3 DNA: TGTGCCAGCAGCCGTTCCCAGGGGAACACTGAAGCTTTCTTT

J gene: TRBJ2-5
clone size: few
D gene: -
V gene: TRBV20-1
CDR3 protein: CSARGGGSQETQYF
CDR3 DNA: TGCAGTGCTAGAGGAGGGGGAAGCCAAGAGACCCAGTACTTC

J gene: TRBJ2-7
clone size: -
D gene: -
V gene: TRBV12-3/TRBV12-4
CDR3 protein: CASSLEVPDEQYF
CDR3 DNA: TGTGCCAGCAGTTTGGAGGTTCCCGACGAGCAGTACTTC

J gene: TRBJ2-7
clone size: -
D gene: TRBD2
V gene: TRBV11-2
CDR3 protein: CASSPTGLAGHEQYF
CDR3 DNA: TGTGCCAGCAGCCCAACGGGACTAGCGGGCCACGAGCAGTACTTC

J gene: TRBJ1-1
clone size: -
D gene: -
V gene: TRBV9
CDR3 protein: CASSSATGKNTEAFF
CDR3 DNA: TGTGCCAGCAGCTCAGCAACCGGGAAGAACACTGAAGCTTTCTTT

J gene: TRBJ1-2
clone size: -
D gene: TRBD1
V gene: TRBV14
CDR3 protein: CASSNRGTDYGYTF
CDR3 DNA: TGTGCCAGCAGCAACCGCGGGACAGACTATGGCTACACCTTC

J gene: TRBJ2-2
clone size: -
D gene: -
V gene: TRBV20-1
CDR3 protein: CSAFYRGPGSCFF
CDR3 DNA: -

J gene: TRBJ2-7
clone size: -
D gene: -
V gene: TRBV10-3
CDR3 protein: CASSEPTKSGYEQYF
CDR3 DNA: TGTGCCAGCAGTGAACCTACAAAGTCGGGTTACGAGCAGTACTTC

J gene: TRBJ2-5
clone size: -
D gene: -
V gene: TRBV12-3/TRBV12-4
CDR3 protein: CASSFGLEETQYF
CDR3 DNA: TGTGCCAGCAGTTTTGGGCTAGAAGAGACCCAGTACTTC

J gene: TRBJ2-1
clone size: once
D gene: -
V gene: TRBV7-7
CDR3 protein: CASSYPNGEQFF
CDR3 DNA: TGTGCCAGCAGCTACCCGAACGGTGAGCAGTTCTTC

J gene: TRBJ2-5
clone size: -
D gene: TRBD1
V gene: TRBV2
CDR3 protein: CATSDSRQGARQETQYF
CDR3 DNA: TGTGCCACCAGTGATTCCCGACAGGGGGCCCGTCAAGAGACCCAGTACTTC

J gene: TRBJ2-5
clone size: -
D gene: TRBD1
V gene: TRBV15
CDR3 protein: CATSSPNRGRETQYF
CDR3 DNA: TGTGCCACCAGCAGTCCAAACAGGGGGCGGGAGACCCAGTACTTC

J gene: TRBJ2-7
clone size: -
D gene: TRBD1
V gene: TRBV28
CDR3 protein: CASSYWTGSGEQYF
CDR3 DNA: TGTGCCAGCAGTTACTGGACAGGGAGTGGCGAGCAGTACTTC

J gene: TRBJ2-5
clone size: few
D gene: -
V gene: TRBV20-1
CDR3 protein: CSARDWSLRETQYF
CDR3 DNA: TGCAGTGCTAGAGATTGGTCTCTTCGTGAGACCCAGTACTTC

J gene: TRBJ1-6
clone size: many
D gene: -
V gene: TRBV9
CDR3 protein: CASRGASDSPLHF
CDR3 DNA: TGTGCCAGCAGAGGCGCCAGCGATTCACCCCTCCACTTT

J gene: TRBJ2-7
clone size: once
D gene: -
V gene: TRBV7-9
CDR3 protein: CASSLVGEGEQYF
CDR3 DNA: TGTGCCAGCAGCTTGGTGGGTGAGGGCGAGCAGTACTTC

J gene: TRBJ2-5
clone size: few
D gene: TRBD2
V gene: TRBV9
CDR3 protein: CASSVQTGLGTQETQYF
CDR3 DNA: TGTGCCAGCAGCGTTCAAACGGGACTAGGGACTCAAGAGACCCAGTACTTC

J gene: TRBJ1-2
clone size: -
D gene: -
V gene: TRBV6-5
CDR3 protein: CASTRQGAYGYTF
CDR3 DNA: TGTGCCAGCACGCGGCAGGGTGCTTATGGCTACACCTTC

J gene: TRBJ2-7
clone size: -
D gene: TRBD1
V gene: TRBV11-1
CDR3 protein: CASSYGTDAYEQYF
CDR3 DNA: TGTGCCAGCAGTTACGGGACAGATGCCTACGAGCAGTACTTC

J gene: TRBJ1-5
clone size: -
D gene: -
V gene: TRBV27
CDR3 protein: CASRGRKSNQPQHF
CDR3 DNA: TGTGCCAGTCGGGGCAGGAAAAGCAATCAGCCCCAGCATTTT

J gene: TRBJ2-7
clone size: few
D gene: -
V gene: TRBV7-8
CDR3 protein: CASSSTRRGAHEQYF
CDR3 DNA: TGTGCCAGCAGCTCAACCAGGAGGGGAGCCCACGAGCAGTACTTC

J gene: TRBJ2-7
clone size: -
D gene: TRBD1
V gene: TRBV5-1
CDR3 protein: CASSFSGTDPYEQYF
CDR3 DNA: TGTGCCAGCAGCTTCTCCGGGACAGATCCCTACGAGCAGTACTTC

J gene: TRBJ1-1
clone size: few
D gene: -
V gene: TRBV7-8
CDR3 protein: CASSLVADMTGWSTEAFF
CDR3 DNA: TGTGCCAGCAGCTTAGTAGCGGACATGACAGGCTGGAGCACTGAAGCTTTCTTT

J gene: TRBJ1-2
clone size: -
D gene: TRBD1
V gene: TRBV19
CDR3 protein: CASSTHDRADNYGYTF
CDR3 DNA: TGTGCCAGTAGTACACACGACAGGGCGGATAACTATGGCTACACCTTC

J gene: TRBJ2-6
clone size: -
D gene: -
V gene: TRBV29-1
CDR3 protein: CSVQRRNTEAF
CDR3 DNA: TGCAGCGTTCAGCGGAGGAACACTGAAGCTTTC

J gene: TRBJ2-2
clone size: -
D gene: TRBD1
V gene: TRBV7-6
CDR3 protein: CASSMDGRQGNTGELFF
CDR3 DNA: TGTGCCAGCAGCATGGATGGGAGACAGGGGAACACCGGGGAGCTGTTTTTT

J gene: TRBJ2-5
clone size: -
D gene: TRBD1
V gene: TRBV7-2
CDR3 protein: CASSFPGTGTETQYF
CDR3 DNA: TGTGCCAGCAGCTTCCCCGGGACAGGGACTGAGACCCAGTACTTC

J gene: TRBJ2-7
clone size: -
D gene: -
V gene: TRBV28
CDR3 protein: CASLGGPGRVYEQYF
CDR3 DNA: TGTGCCAGCCTCGGGGGGCCAGGAAGGGTCTACGAGCAGTACTTC

J gene: TRBJ1-2
clone size: -
D gene: -
V gene: TRBV29-1
CDR3 protein: CSVGNSGDSNYGYTF
CDR3 DNA: TGCAGCGTTGGAAACTCCGGTGATTCTAACTATGGCTACACCTTC

J gene: TRBJ2-5
clone size: -
D gene: TRBD2
V gene: TRBV5-1
CDR3 protein: CASSLTATSGTETQYF
CDR3 DNA: TGCGCCAGCAGCCTAACCGCGACTAGCGGGACAGAGACCCAGTACTTC

J gene: TRBJ2-5
clone size: medium-sized
D gene: TRBD2
V gene: TRBV13
CDR3 protein: CASSLRTSGGKETQYF
CDR3 DNA: TGTGCCAGCAGCTTGAGGACTAGCGGGGGGAAGGAGACCCAGTACTTC

J gene: TRBJ2-7
clone size: -
D gene: -
V gene: TRBV10-2
CDR3 protein: CASSGQGGGQYF
CDR3 DNA: TGCGCCAGCAGTGGACAGGGCGGGGGGCAGTACTTC

J gene: TRBJ1-3
clone size: -
D gene: -
V gene: TRBV6-1
CDR3 protein: CASSLNRRSGNTIYF
CDR3 DNA: TGTGCCAGCAGCCTAAACAGGCGCTCTGGAAACACCATATATTTT

J gene: TRBJ1-2
clone size: few
D gene: TRBD1
V gene: TRBV20-1
CDR3 protein: CSARNGQGGGGYTF
CDR3 DNA: TGCAGTGCTAGAAATGGACAGGGGGGAGGTGGCTACACCTTC

J gene: TRBJ1-2
clone size: -
D gene: -
V gene: TRBV11-2
CDR3 protein: CASSLDAGSYGYTF
CDR3 DNA: TGTGCCAGCAGCTTAGATGCAGGCTCCTATGGCTACACCTTC

J gene: TRBJ1-5
clone size: few
D gene: -
V gene: TRBV6-1
CDR3 protein: CASSENRYQPQHF
CDR3 DNA: TGTGCCAGCAGTGAGAACAGATATCAGCCCCAGCATTTT

J gene: TRBJ1-5
clone size: -
D gene: -
V gene: TRBV10-3
CDR3 protein: CAISEGQHNQPQHF
CDR3 DNA: TGTGCCATCAGTGAGGGACAGCACAATCAGCCCCAGCATTTT

J gene: TRBJ2-6
clone size: -
D gene: -
V gene: TRBV7-9
CDR3 protein: CASSFGQGANVLTF
CDR3 DNA: TGTGCCAGCAGCTTCGGACAGGGGGCCAACGTCCTGACTTTC

J gene: TRBJ2-7
clone size: few
D gene: TRBD1
V gene: TRBV5-1
CDR3 protein: CASSSGTGVYEQYF
CDR3 DNA: TGCGCCAGCAGCTCCGGGACAGGCGTCTACGAGCAGTACTTC

J gene: TRBJ2-7
clone size: few
D gene: -
V gene: TRBV4-2
CDR3 protein: CASSQAGEYEQYF
CDR3 DNA: TGTGCCAGCAGCCAAGCGGGAGAATACGAGCAGTACTTC

J gene: TRBJ2-7
clone size: few
D gene: TRBD1
V gene: TRBV7-9
CDR3 protein: CASSPGTGQDEQYF
CDR3 DNA: TGTGCCAGCAGCCCTGGGACAGGGCAAGACGAGCAGTACTTC

J gene: TRBJ2-5
clone size: few
D gene: TRBD2
V gene: TRBV9
CDR3 protein: CASSHSGGVETQYF
CDR3 DNA: TGTGCCAGCAGCCATAGCGGGGGGGTAGAGACCCAGTACTTC

J gene: TRBJ1-2
clone size: -
D gene: -
V gene: TRBV27
CDR3 protein: CASTPHINYGYTF
CDR3 DNA: TGTGCCAGCACTCCCCACATCAACTATGGCTACACCTTC

J gene: TRBJ2-7
clone size: few
D gene: -
V gene: TRBV29-1
CDR3 protein: CSVVLARTYEQYF
CDR3 DNA: TGCAGCGTTGTTCTAGCGAGAACCTACGAGCAGTACTTC

J gene: TRBJ1-4
clone size: -
D gene: -
V gene: TRBV7-9
CDR3 protein: CASSLGITNEKLFF
CDR3 DNA: TGTGCTAGCAGCTTAGGGATTACTAATGAAAAACTGTTTTTT

J gene: TRBJ1-5
clone size: -
D gene: -
V gene: TRBV20-1
CDR3 protein: CSAPVGGTSPQHF
CDR3 DNA: TGCAGTGCCCCGGTGGGAGGGACTTCACCCCAGCATTTT

J gene: TRBJ2-7
clone size: once
D gene: TRBD1
V gene: TRBV12-3/TRBV12-4
CDR3 protein: CASRFGTGTYEQYF
CDR3 DNA: TGTGCCAGCAGATTTGGGACAGGGACCTACGAGCAGTACTTC

J gene: TRBJ1-1
clone size: -
D gene: -
V gene: TRBV5-6
CDR3 protein: CASSLAGSLVGTEAFF
CDR3 DNA: TGTGCCAGCAGCTTAGCAGGGTCTTTAGTTGGCACTGAAGCTTTCTTT

J gene: TRBJ2-7
clone size: -
D gene: -
V gene: TRBV7-9
CDR3 protein: CASSPSGPASYEQYF
CDR3 DNA: TGTGCCAGCAGCCCCAGTGGTCCTGCCTCCTACGAGCAGTACTTC

J gene: TRBJ1-2
clone size: once
D gene: TRBD1
V gene: TRBV29-1
CDR3 protein: CSVGQGEHGYTF
CDR3 DNA: TGCAGCGTTGGACAGGGGGAACATGGCTACACCTTC